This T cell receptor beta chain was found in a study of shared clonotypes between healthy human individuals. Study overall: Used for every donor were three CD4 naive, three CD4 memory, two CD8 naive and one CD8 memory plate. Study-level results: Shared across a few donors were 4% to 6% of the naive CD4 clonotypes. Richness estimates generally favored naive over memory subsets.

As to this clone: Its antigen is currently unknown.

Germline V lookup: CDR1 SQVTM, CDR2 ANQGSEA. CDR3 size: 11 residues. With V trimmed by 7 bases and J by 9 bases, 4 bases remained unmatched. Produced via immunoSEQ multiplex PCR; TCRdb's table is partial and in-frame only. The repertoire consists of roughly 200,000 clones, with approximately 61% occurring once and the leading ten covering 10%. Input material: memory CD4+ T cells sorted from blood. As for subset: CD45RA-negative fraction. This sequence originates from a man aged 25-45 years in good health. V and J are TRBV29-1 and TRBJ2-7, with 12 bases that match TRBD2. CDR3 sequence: CSGTSGRSQYF. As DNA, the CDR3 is TGCAGCGGAACTAGCGGGAGGTCGCAGTACTTC.